One T cell receptor (beta chain) is described in this entry. These data belong to a study of blood T cell repertoires in COVID-19. Overall study context: Whether acute or convalescent, the COVID-19 samples came from the United States, Italy and Spain.

Membership in each cohort depended on participant-reported clinical history. Sequencing used immunoSEQ multiplex PCR; TCRdb keeps in-frame clones, though not all of them. The table records some 270,000 clones, approximately 90% of them present only once. The CDR3 consists of 14 residues. The germline gives CDR1 SGHNT, CDR2 YYREEE (reference sequence). V was shortened by 0 bases and J by 9 bases, with 14 bases between the two germline ends. The TCR was taken from a man aged 40-49 years who had been exposed to COVID-19. The chain carries TRBV5-4 and TRBJ2-3; D might be TRBD2 (6 bases). The sample taken for sequencing was PBMCs or T cells enriched from blood (not recorded which). The CDR3 bases are TGTGCCAGCAGCTTGGTCTCGTCGGGAGAGACGCAGTATTTT. It is translated as CASSLVSSGETQYF.